One sample yielded the 11 T cell receptor beta chains listed below, sequenced in a study of cytomegalovirus exposure and HLA in healthy donors (dated by TCRdb to 2015 to 2018). Library preparation was by the immunoSEQ multiplex PCR assay. TCRdb retrieved this table from immuneACCESS and kept in-frame rearrangements only. Not all clones are present; in checked studies, unresolved V genes account for under half, and no reason is known for the remainder. A total of under 250,000 clones appear in this sample, roughly 89% of them only once. Less than 3% of the sample is taken by the ten largest. Sequencing was done on a sample of PBMCs. These receptors were obtained from a man between 18 and 35 years old in good health and CMV-seronegative.

This chain uses TRBV7-2 with TRBJ1-2; possible D gene TRBD1, 6 bases. Trimming took 1 base from V and 4 from J, leaving 13 bases between them. The germline V gene encodes CDR1 SGHTA and CDR2 FQGNSA. The CDR3 sequence is 15 residues long. The CDR3 DNA follows: TGTGCCAGCAGCTTAGATAGTGGACAGTCCTATGGCTACACCTTC. Translation: CASSLDSGQSYGYTF.

The V gene is TRBV30, the J gene TRBJ1-5; D is undetermined. The CDR3 is 14 amino acids. Trimming left V 0 bases short and J 6 bases short, with 12 bases between. Germline CDR1 GTSNPN, CDR2 SVGIG (reference sequence). CDR3 in DNA: TGTGCCTGGAGTGTAATGGCAGGCAGTCAGCCCCAGCATTTT. Translated: CAWSVMAGSQPQHF.

The rearrangement joins TRBV9 to TRBJ2-1; the D gene is possibly TRBD2 (6 bases). V lost 4 bases and J 7 bases, leaving 12 bases between the germline ends. The germline CDR1 and CDR2 sequences are SGDLS and YYNGEE. This CDR3 is 13 amino acids long. The CDR3 sequence is CASSTMTSNEQFF. The CDR3 nucleotides are TGTGCCAGCAGCACCATGACTAGTAATGAGCAGTTCTTC.

This chain links TRBV7-6 with TRBJ2-7; 11 positions agree with TRBD2. V was pared by 1 base and J by 6 bases, with 2 bases of the junction left unmatched. CDR1 SGHVS and CDR2 FNYEAQ come from the germline V gene. The CDR3 totals 14 residues. The CDR3 sequence is CASSLGLAGGEQYF. The DNA of the CDR3 is TGTGCCAGCAGCTTAGGGCTAGCGGGAGGCGAGCAGTACTTC. Together with reference TRBV7-6 and TRBJ2-7, the CDR3 gives the full variable domain: GAGVSQSPRYKVTKRGQDVALRCDPISGHVSLYWYRQALGQGPEFLTYFNYEAQQDKSGLPNDRFSAERPEGSISTLTIQRTEQRDSAMYRCASSLGLAGGEQYFGPGTRLTVT.

The chain has TRBV9 and TRBJ2-7, with a weak D call TRBD2 (7 bases). The CDR3 is made up of 14 amino acids. V was trimmed by 3 bases and J by 7 bases, leaving 17 bases between them. CDR1 and CDR2 from the germline V gene are SGDLS and YYNGEE. Written as DNA, the CDR3 is TGTGCCAGCAGCGAACAGGGACTATGGGAGGAGCAGTACTTC. This encodes CASSEQGLWEEQYF.

This clone was detected only once. The rearrangement links TRBV5-1 to TRBJ2-5; TRBD2 matches 9 bases. The CDR3 is made up of 14 amino acids. Germline CDR1 is SGHRS and CDR2 is YFSETQ. V shed 4 bases and J 4 bases; nucleotides not matched to a gene: 5. The CDR3 DNA is TGCGCCAGCAGCGGTAGCGGGAGTGGAGAGACCCAGTACTTC. It yields the protein CASSGSGSGETQYF.

The rearrangement uses TRBV27 and TRBJ2-2; weak D call: TRBD1 (6 bases). The germline V and J ends were trimmed by 5 bases and 5 bases, with 18 bases remaining between them. Germline V CDR1 and CDR2: MNHEY, SMNVEV (reference sequence). CDR3 size: 16 residues. CDR3 sequence reads: CASSLEEGGETGELFF. The CDR3 nucleotides are TGTGCCAGCAGTCTCGAGGAAGGGGGTGAAACCGGGGAGCTGTTTTTT.

The chain joins TRBV6-5 to TRBJ2-5; a possible D gene is TRBD2 (5 bases). The CDR3 totals 12 residues. Trimming took 5 bases from V and 4 from J, leaving 8 bases between them. The germline CDR1 and CDR2 sequences are MNHEY and SVGAGI. DNA of the CDR3: TGTGCCAGCAGTAATGGGAGAGAGACCCAGTACTTC. Translation gives CASSNGRETQYF.

This sequence joins TRBV19 and TRBJ2-1, with TRBD2 matching 8 bases. Germline loops: CDR1 LNHDA, CDR2 SQIVND (reference sequence). The CDR3 has 23 residues. With V trimmed by 3 bases and J by 0 bases, 25 bases remained unmatched. The CDR3 reads CASSIGLVQRGNIRPSSYNEQFF. In nucleotides, the CDR3 is TGTGCCAGTAGTATTGGTCTGGTCCAGCGGGGGAACATAAGGCCCTCCTCCTACAATGAGCAGTTCTTC.

J is TRBJ1-4 and V is TRBV5-6; D is undetermined. There are 14 residues in the CDR3. V lost 4 bases to trimming and J lost 6 bases, with 13 bases between them. CDR1 and CDR2 from the germline V gene are SGHDT and YYEEEE. The CDR3 loop is CASSPRIGDEKLFF. In nucleotides, the CDR3 is TGTGCCAGCAGCCCTAGAATAGGAGATGAAAAACTGTTTTTT.

The chain is built from TRBV6-5 and TRBJ1-1, with a weak D call TRBD1 (5 bases). Germline lookup yields CDR1 MNHEY and CDR2 SVGAGI. The V and J ends lost 5 bases and 4 bases respectively, with 11 bases between them. The CDR3 is made up of 13 amino acids. This chain's CDR3 is CASSPMGGTEAFF. CDR3 coding DNA: TGTGCCAGCAGTCCGATGGGGGGCACTGAAGCTTTCTTT.